This T cell receptor beta chain was sequenced during a study of T cell responses to AZD1222 COVID-19 vaccine. Libraries were prepared by immunoSEQ multiplex PCR; TCRdb keeps only in-frame clonotypes and omits some of them. The data contain 80,000 or so clones, 90% of them singletons. With regard to this clone: Its antigen is not identified.

The germline CDR1 and CDR2 sequences are SGHNT and YYREEE (reference sequence). The V gene end was trimmed by 4 bases and the J gene end by 0 bases; junction bases not matched to a gene: 6. There are 15 residues in the CDR3. Findings and caveats of the study: Scientists sampled the repertoires only once the peak T cell response had passed.

The starting material was peripheral blood, obtained on day 0 of AZD1222 vaccination. The rearrangement joins TRBV5-4 to TRBJ2-7; 8 positions agree with TRBD1. This TCR was sampled from an adult in good health. The CDR3 sequence is CASSPGQGSSYEQYF. The CDR3 DNA reads TGTGCCAGCAGCCCTGGACAGGGATCCTCCTACGAGCAGTACTTC.